This T cell receptor beta chain was profiled in a study of T cell repertoires in cytomegalovirus infection. The V end lost 3 bases, the J end lost 3 bases, and 15 bases lay between the germline ends. The CDR3 extends over 16 amino acids. The germline gives CDR1 GTSNPN, CDR2 SVGIG (reference sequence). This clonotype was seen many times. TCRdb recomputed calls from the reads with MiXCR, one row per CDR3 protein. The table shows a few hundred thousand distinct CDR3 sequences, with around 9.5% occurring only once. The sequence was collected from a human donor in good health (CMV status not recorded). Some clones in this sample may be carry-over from other donors' samples. Sequenced: PBMCs. This rearrangement joins TRBV30 to TRBJ2-6; possibly TRBD1 or TRBD2 for D (5 bases each). CDR3 in DNA: TGTGCCTGGAGCGGGGCGAACAAGGTTGGGGCCAACGTCCTGACTTTC. It codes for CAWSGANKVGANVLTF. The entire variable domain, with the rest obtained from reference TRBV30 and TRBJ2-6, is as follows: SQTIHQWPATLVQPVGSPLSLECTVEGTSNPNLYWYRQAAGRGLQLLFYSVGIGQISSEVPQNLSASRPQDRQFILSSKKLLLSDSGFYLCAWSGANKVGANVLTFGAGSRLTVL.